This T cell receptor (beta chain) was recorded in a study of blood T cell repertoires in COVID-19. Study background: Sources were T cells, B-cell-depleted T cells, or PBMCs; the material itself was cDNA or gDNA.

Original handling: Amplifying reference gene primers gave estimates of nucleated cell counts. The protocol was immunoSEQ multiplex PCR, while the TCRdb copy is restricted to in-frame clones and leaves out a portion. V and J calls and clone size are copied from that table; D and trimming were computed from the DNA. The data hold over 75,000 clones, with 83% observed a single time. CDR1 LGHDT and CDR2 YNNKEL come from the germline V gene (reference sequence). Trimming stripped 10 bases from V and 4 bases from J, with 10 bases between. The CDR3 spans 12 residues. J is TRBJ2-2 and V is TRBV3-1 (or the pseudogene TRBV3-2); D perhaps matches TRBD1 (6 bases). The clonotype was recovered from a human donor in a cohort sampled during active COVID-19. Sequencing input: peripheral blood. The CDR3 region has the DNA TGTGCCACCGGGGACATCACCGGGGAGCTGTTTTTT. Translation gives CATGDITGELFF.